The source of this TCR beta chain is a study of cytomegalovirus exposure and HLA in healthy donors. Turning to the study itself: Per a later analysis, the 550 to 850 first-cohort and 120 validation repertoires shared one platform.

Generated by immunoSEQ multiplex PCR, the TCRdb table keeps only in-frame clones and is missing some. The repertoire holds 120,000 or so clones, roughly nine tenths seen once, with 0.95% to 1.3% in the top ten. The ends were cut back, 0 bases at V and 5 bases at J, with 11 bases in the middle. Germline CDR1 reads ENHRY; CDR2 reads SYGVKD. CDR3 size: 15 residues. The material sequenced was PBMCs. The TCR comes from a woman in her late teens or twenties in good health and CMV-seronegative. V gene TRBV10-3 combines with J gene TRBJ2-1, with D possibly matching TRBD2 (6 bases). The CDR3 sequence: CAISESGTLNNEQFF. As DNA, the CDR3 is TGTGCCATCAGTGAGTCCGGGACTCTGAACAATGAGCAGTTCTTC.